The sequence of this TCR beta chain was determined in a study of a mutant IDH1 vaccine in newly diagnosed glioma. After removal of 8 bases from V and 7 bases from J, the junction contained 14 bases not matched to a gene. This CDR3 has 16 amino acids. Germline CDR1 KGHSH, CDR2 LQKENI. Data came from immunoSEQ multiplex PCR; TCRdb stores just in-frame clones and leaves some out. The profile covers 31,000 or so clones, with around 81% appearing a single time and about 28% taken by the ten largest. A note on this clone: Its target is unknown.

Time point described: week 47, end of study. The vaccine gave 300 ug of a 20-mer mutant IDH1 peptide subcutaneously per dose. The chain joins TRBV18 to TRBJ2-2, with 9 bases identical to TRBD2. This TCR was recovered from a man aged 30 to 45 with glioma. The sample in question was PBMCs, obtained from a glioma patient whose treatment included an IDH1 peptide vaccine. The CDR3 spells CASLVDSGRRSGELFF. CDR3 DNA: TGTGCCAGCCTCGTAGATAGCGGGAGAAGGAGCGGGGAGCTGTTTTTT.